This is a list of T cell receptor beta chains from one sample in a study of naive CD8 T cells in extremely preterm neonates. Data came from immunoSEQ multiplex PCR; TCRdb stores just in-frame clones and leaves some out. The data hold around 23,000 clones, with about nine tenths observed a single time. The sample was naive CD8+ T cells from cord blood. Source of these receptors: a boy who was born preterm. Both conserved end residues are part of each CDR3. Each record gives: CDR3 length, J gene, V gene, D gene, clone size, CDR3 protein, CDR3 DNA. D genes are given only for firm matches. The size field is filled for only some rows; it gives once, few, many or a size class.

cdr3_length: 13
j_call: TRBJ2-7
v_call: TRBV4-2
d_call: .
clone_size: .
cdr3_aa: CASSPTKTYEQYF
cdr3_nt: TGTGCCAGCAGCCCGACAAAAACCTACGAGCAGTACTTC

cdr3_length: 15
j_call: TRBJ2-1
v_call: TRBV4-3
d_call: .
clone_size: .
cdr3_aa: CASSQAEGGYNEQFF
cdr3_nt: TGCGCCAGCAGCCAAGCTGAAGGGGGCTACAATGAGCAGTTCTTC

cdr3_length: 14
j_call: TRBJ1-1
v_call: TRBV4-2
d_call: TRBD1
clone_size: once
cdr3_aa: CASSHPDRDTEAFF
cdr3_nt: TGTGCCAGCAGCCACCCGGACAGGGACACTGAAGCTTTCTTT

cdr3_length: 14
j_call: TRBJ2-3
v_call: TRBV27
d_call: TRBD1
clone_size: .
cdr3_aa: CASSFRGQTDTQYF
cdr3_nt: TGTGCCAGCAGTTTCAGGGGGCAAACAGATACGCAGTATTTT

cdr3_length: 14
j_call: TRBJ1-4
v_call: TRBV9
d_call: .
clone_size: .
cdr3_aa: CASSVGATNEKLFF
cdr3_nt: TGTGCCAGCAGCGTAGGGGCAACTAATGAAAAACTGTTTTTT

cdr3_length: 11
j_call: TRBJ1-2
v_call: TRBV19
d_call: TRBD1
clone_size: .
cdr3_aa: CASTGGYGYTF
cdr3_nt: TGTGCCAGTACAGGGGGCTATGGCTACACCTTC

cdr3_length: 13
j_call: TRBJ1-6
v_call: TRBV27
d_call: TRBD1
clone_size: .
cdr3_aa: CASANRGSSPLHF
cdr3_nt: TGTGCCAGCGCCAACAGGGGGAGTTCACCCCTCCACTTT

cdr3_length: 13
j_call: TRBJ1-2
v_call: TRBV10-3
d_call: .
clone_size: .
cdr3_aa: CAISESGGYGYTF
cdr3_nt: TGTGCCATCAGTGAGTCAGGGGGCTATGGCTACACCTTC

cdr3_length: 18
j_call: TRBJ2-5
v_call: TRBV4-3
d_call: TRBD2
clone_size: .
cdr3_aa: CASSQDRVSGGYQETQYF
cdr3_nt: TGCGCCAGCAGCCAAGATCGAGTTAGCGGGGGGTACCAAGAGACCCAGTACTTC

cdr3_length: 12
j_call: TRBJ1-1
v_call: TRBV7-9
d_call: .
clone_size: once
cdr3_aa: CASSFGDTEAFF
cdr3_nt: TGTGCCAGCAGCTTTGGGGACACTGAAGCTTTCTTT

cdr3_length: 13
j_call: TRBJ1-5
v_call: TRBV9
d_call: .
clone_size: .
cdr3_aa: CASSVAGNQPQHF
cdr3_nt: TGTGCCAGCAGCGTAGCAGGGAATCAGCCCCAGCATTTT

cdr3_length: 13
j_call: TRBJ2-7
v_call: TRBV27
d_call: .
clone_size: .
cdr3_aa: CASSAGSSYEQYF
cdr3_nt: TGTGCCAGCAGTGCCGGGAGCTCCTACGAGCAGTACTTC

cdr3_length: 12
j_call: TRBJ2-1
v_call: TRBV27
d_call: TRBD1
clone_size: .
cdr3_aa: CASGDRDNEQFF
cdr3_nt: TGTGCCAGCGGGGACAGGGACAATGAGCAGTTCTTC

cdr3_length: 14
j_call: TRBJ2-7
v_call: TRBV11-2
d_call: TRBD1
clone_size: once
cdr3_aa: CASSDRTGGYEQYF
cdr3_nt: TGTGCCAGCAGCGACCGGACAGGGGGCTACGAGCAGTACTTC

cdr3_length: 16
j_call: TRBJ2-1
v_call: TRBV11-2
d_call: TRBD2
clone_size: .
cdr3_aa: CASSPGLAGGPNEQFF
cdr3_nt: TGTGCCAGCAGCCCGGGACTAGCGGGGGGGCCCAATGAGCAGTTCTTC

cdr3_length: 11
j_call: TRBJ1-1
v_call: TRBV5-4
d_call: .
clone_size: .
cdr3_aa: CASSLNTEAFF
cdr3_nt: TGTGCCAGCAGCTTGAACACTGAAGCTTTCTTT

cdr3_length: 10
j_call: TRBJ1-6
v_call: TRBV6-5
d_call: .
clone_size: .
cdr3_aa: CASRGSPLHF
cdr3_nt: TGTGCCAGCAGGGGTTCACCCCTCCACTTT

cdr3_length: 13
j_call: TRBJ2-3
v_call: TRBV9
d_call: .
clone_size: once
cdr3_aa: CASSVWTGDTQYF
cdr3_nt: TGTGCCAGCAGCGTTTGGACTGGAGATACGCAGTATTTT

cdr3_length: 17
j_call: TRBJ2-3
v_call: TRBV5-1
d_call: TRBD1
clone_size: .
cdr3_aa: CASSLDIGQGYTDTQYF
cdr3_nt: TGCGCCAGCAGCTTGGACATCGGACAGGGATACACAGATACGCAGTATTTT

cdr3_length: 15
j_call: TRBJ2-1
v_call: TRBV7-3
d_call: TRBD2
clone_size: .
cdr3_aa: CASSPRLAGYNEQFF
cdr3_nt: TGTGCCAGCAGCCCTAGACTAGCGGGCTACAATGAGCAGTTCTTC

cdr3_length: 15
j_call: TRBJ1-3
v_call: TRBV9
d_call: TRBD1
clone_size: .
cdr3_aa: CASSVDAGGGNTIYF
cdr3_nt: TGTGCCAGCAGCGTAGACGCAGGGGGTGGAAACACCATATATTTT

cdr3_length: 12
j_call: TRBJ2-7
v_call: TRBV29-1
d_call: .
clone_size: .
cdr3_aa: CSVEDLGVEQYF
cdr3_nt: TGCAGCGTTGAAGATCTAGGGGTCGAGCAGTACTTC

cdr3_length: 13
j_call: TRBJ2-7
v_call: TRBV19
d_call: TRBD1
clone_size: .
cdr3_aa: CASSSGQGYEQYF
cdr3_nt: TGTGCCAGTAGTTCGGGACAGGGTTACGAGCAGTACTTC

cdr3_length: 15
j_call: TRBJ2-7
v_call: TRBV4-3
d_call: TRBD2
clone_size: .
cdr3_aa: CASSQYSGGAYEQYF
cdr3_nt: TGCGCCAGCAGCCAATATAGCGGGGGGGCCTACGAGCAGTACTTC

cdr3_length: 15
j_call: TRBJ2-5
v_call: TRBV4-1
d_call: TRBD1
clone_size: .
cdr3_aa: CASSQGTGPQETQYF
cdr3_nt: TGCGCCAGCAGCCAAGGGACAGGGCCTCAAGAGACCCAGTACTTC

cdr3_length: 11
j_call: TRBJ2-7
v_call: TRBV6-4
d_call: TRBD2
clone_size: .
cdr3_aa: CASSERGGQYF
cdr3_nt: TGTGCCAGCAGTGAGCGGGGGGGGCAGTACTTC

cdr3_length: 14
j_call: TRBJ1-2
v_call: TRBV4-1
d_call: .
clone_size: .
cdr3_aa: CASSQDPGANGYTF
cdr3_nt: TGCGCCAGCAGCCAAGACCCAGGGGCCAATGGCTACACCTTC

cdr3_length: 12
j_call: TRBJ1-1
v_call: TRBV9
d_call: TRBD1
clone_size: once
cdr3_aa: CASSRQGTEAFF
cdr3_nt: TGTGCCAGCAGCCGACAGGGCACTGAAGCTTTCTTT

cdr3_length: 13
j_call: TRBJ1-1
v_call: TRBV7-6
d_call: TRBD1
clone_size: .
cdr3_aa: CASSLTGGVEAFF
cdr3_nt: TGTGCCAGCAGCTTAACAGGGGGCGTTGAAGCTTTCTTT

cdr3_length: 12
j_call: TRBJ2-2
v_call: TRBV5-4
d_call: .
clone_size: .
cdr3_aa: CASSFHTGELFF
cdr3_nt: TGTGCCAGCAGCTTTCACACCGGGGAGCTGTTTTTT

cdr3_length: 14
j_call: TRBJ2-3
v_call: TRBV19
d_call: TRBD1
clone_size: .
cdr3_aa: CASSIGTGGDTQYF
cdr3_nt: TGTGCCAGTAGTATAGGGACAGGGGGCGATACGCAGTATTTT

cdr3_length: 12
j_call: TRBJ1-5
v_call: TRBV19
d_call: TRBD1
clone_size: .
cdr3_aa: CASRTGDQPQHF
cdr3_nt: TGTGCCAGTAGGACAGGGGATCAGCCCCAGCATTTT